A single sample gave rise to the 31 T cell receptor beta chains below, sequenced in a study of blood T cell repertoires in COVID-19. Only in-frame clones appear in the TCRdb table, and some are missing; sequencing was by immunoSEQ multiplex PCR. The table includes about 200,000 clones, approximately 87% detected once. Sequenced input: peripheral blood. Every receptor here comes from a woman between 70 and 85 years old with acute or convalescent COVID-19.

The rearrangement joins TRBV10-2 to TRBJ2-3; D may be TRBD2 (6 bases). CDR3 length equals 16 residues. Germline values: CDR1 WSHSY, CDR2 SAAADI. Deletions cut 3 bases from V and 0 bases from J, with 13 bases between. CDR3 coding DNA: TGCGCCAGCAGTGATCGGGGACTTCCTAGCACAGATACGCAGTATTTT. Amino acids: CASSDRGLPSTDTQYF.

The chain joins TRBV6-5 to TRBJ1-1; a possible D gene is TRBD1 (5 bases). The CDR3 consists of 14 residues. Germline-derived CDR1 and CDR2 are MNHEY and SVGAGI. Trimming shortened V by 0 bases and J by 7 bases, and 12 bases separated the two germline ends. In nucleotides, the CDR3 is TGTGCCAGCAGTTACTCCCGGGAGGGGTATGAAGCTTTCTTT. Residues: CASSYSREGYEAFF.

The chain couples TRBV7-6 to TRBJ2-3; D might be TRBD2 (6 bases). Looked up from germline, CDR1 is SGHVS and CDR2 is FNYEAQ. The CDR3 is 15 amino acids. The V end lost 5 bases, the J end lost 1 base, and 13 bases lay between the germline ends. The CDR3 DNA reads TGTGCCAGCAGCGCACGGGAGAAAGGCACAGATACGCAGTATTTT. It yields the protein CASSAREKGTDTQYF.

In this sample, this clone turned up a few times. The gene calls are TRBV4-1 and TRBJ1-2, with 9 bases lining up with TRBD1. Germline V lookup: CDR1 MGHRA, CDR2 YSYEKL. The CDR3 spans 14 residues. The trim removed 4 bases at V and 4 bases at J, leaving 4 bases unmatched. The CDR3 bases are TGCGCCAGCAGCCTGCAGGACAGGGGCTATGGCTACACCTTC. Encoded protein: CASSLQDRGYGYTF.

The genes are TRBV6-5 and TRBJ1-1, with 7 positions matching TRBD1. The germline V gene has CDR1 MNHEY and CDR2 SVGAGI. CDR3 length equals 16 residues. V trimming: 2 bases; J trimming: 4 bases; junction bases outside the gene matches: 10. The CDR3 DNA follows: TGTGCCAGCAGTTACAACGGACAGGTCCGGGGCACTGAAGCTTTCTTT. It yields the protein CASSYNGQVRGTEAFF.

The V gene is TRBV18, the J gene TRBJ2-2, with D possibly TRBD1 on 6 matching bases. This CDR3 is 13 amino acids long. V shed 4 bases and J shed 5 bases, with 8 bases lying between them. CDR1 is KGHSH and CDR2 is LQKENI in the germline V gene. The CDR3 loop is CASSQTGTGELFF. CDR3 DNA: TGTGCCAGCTCACAGACAGGTACCGGGGAGCTGTTTTTT.

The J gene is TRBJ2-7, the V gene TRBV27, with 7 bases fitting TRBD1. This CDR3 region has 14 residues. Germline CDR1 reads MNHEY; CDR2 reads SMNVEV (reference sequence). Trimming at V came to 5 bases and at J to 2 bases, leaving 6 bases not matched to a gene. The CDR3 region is CASSTDRFTYEQYF. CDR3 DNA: TGTGCCAGCAGTACGGACAGGTTTACCTACGAGCAGTACTTC.

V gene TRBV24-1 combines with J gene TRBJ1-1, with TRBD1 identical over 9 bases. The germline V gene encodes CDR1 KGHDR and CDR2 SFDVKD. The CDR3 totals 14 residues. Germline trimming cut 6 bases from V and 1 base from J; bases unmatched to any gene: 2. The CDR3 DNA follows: TGTGCCACCAGTCTGGGACAGGGGAACACTGAAGCTTTCTTT. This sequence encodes CATSLGQGNTEAFF.

CDR3 sequence reads: CASSPDGLQETQYF. The CDR3 coding sequence is TGTGCCAGCAGCCCTGACGGACTCCAAGAGACCCAGTACTTC. The chain links TRBV11-2 to TRBJ2-5; D is possibly TRBD2 (5 bases). V lost 5 bases to trimming and J lost 1 base, with 11 bases between them. The CDR3 is made up of 14 amino acids. Germline CDR1 SGHAT, CDR2 FQNNGV. Filled out from reference TRBV11-2 and TRBJ2-5, the complete variable domain reads EAGVAQSPRYKIIEKRQSVAFWCNPISGHATLYWYQQILGQGPKLLIQFQNNGVVDDSQLPKDRFSAERLKGVDSTLKIQPAKLEDSAVYLCASSPDGLQETQYFGPGTRLLVL.

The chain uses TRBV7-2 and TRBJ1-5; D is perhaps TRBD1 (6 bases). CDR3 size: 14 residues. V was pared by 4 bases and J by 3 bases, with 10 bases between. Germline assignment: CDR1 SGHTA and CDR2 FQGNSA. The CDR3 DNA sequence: TGTGCCAGCAGCTCAGGGGTCCCCAATCAGCCCCAGCATTTT. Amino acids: CASSSGVPNQPQHF.

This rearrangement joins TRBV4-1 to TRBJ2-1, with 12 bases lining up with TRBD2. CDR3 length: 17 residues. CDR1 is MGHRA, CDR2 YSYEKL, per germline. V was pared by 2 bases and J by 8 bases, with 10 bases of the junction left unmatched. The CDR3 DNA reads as TGCGCCAGCAGCCAATCCCCTAGCGGGGGGGCCGGGCATGAGCAGTTCTTC. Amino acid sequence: CASSQSPSGGAGHEQFF.

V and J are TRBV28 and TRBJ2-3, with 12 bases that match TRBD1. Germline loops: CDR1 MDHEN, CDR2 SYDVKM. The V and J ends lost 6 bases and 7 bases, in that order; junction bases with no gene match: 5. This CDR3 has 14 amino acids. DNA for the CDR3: TGTGCCAGCAGCCTGGGACAGGGGGCGAATACGCAGTATTTT. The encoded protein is CASSLGQGANTQYF.

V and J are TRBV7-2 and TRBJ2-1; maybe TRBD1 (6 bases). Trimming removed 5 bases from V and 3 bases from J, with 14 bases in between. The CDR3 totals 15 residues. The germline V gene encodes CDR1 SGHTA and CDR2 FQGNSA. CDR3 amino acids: CASSPSDRIYNEQFF. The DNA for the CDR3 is TGTGCCAGCAGCCCGAGTGACAGGATCTACAATGAGCAGTTCTTC.

As DNA, the CDR3 is TGTGCCAGCAGCTTGAGCGACGGCTTCTATGGCTACACCTTC. Encoded protein: CASSLSDGFYGYTF. The chain links TRBV5-4 to TRBJ1-2; D unclear. The CDR3 is 14 amino acids. Trimming removed 1 base from V and 4 bases from J, with 11 bases in between. Germline V gene data show CDR1 as SGHNT and CDR2 as YYREEE (reference sequence). Looking up the rest from reference TRBV5-4 and TRBJ1-2 gives the full variable domain: ETGVTQSPTHLIKTRGQQVTLRCSSQSGHNTVSWYQQALGQGPQFIFQYYREEENGRGNFPPRFSGLQFPNYSSELNVNALELDDSALYLCASSLSDGFYGYTFGSGTRLTVV.

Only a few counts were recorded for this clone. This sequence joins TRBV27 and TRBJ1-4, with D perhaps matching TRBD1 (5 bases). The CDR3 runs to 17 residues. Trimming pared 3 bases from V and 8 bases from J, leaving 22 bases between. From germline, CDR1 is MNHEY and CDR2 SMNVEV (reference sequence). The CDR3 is CASSLLSLTGLREKLFF. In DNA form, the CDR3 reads TGTGCCAGCAGTTTGCTCTCCTTAACAGGATTACGGGAAAAACTGTTTTTT.

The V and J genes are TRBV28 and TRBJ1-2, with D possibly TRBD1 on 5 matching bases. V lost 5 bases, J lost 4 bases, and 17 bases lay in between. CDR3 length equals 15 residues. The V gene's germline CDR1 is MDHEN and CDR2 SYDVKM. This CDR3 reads CASSQGGASSYGYTF. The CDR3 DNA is TGTGCCAGCAGTCAAGGTGGGGCGAGCTCCTATGGCTACACCTTC.

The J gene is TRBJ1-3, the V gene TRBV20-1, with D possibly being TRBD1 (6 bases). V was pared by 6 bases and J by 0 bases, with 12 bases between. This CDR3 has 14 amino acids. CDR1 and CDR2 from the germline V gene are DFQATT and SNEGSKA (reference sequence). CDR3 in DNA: TGCAGTGCCAGTCGGGACAACTCTGGAAACACCATATATTTT. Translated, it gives CSASRDNSGNTIYF.

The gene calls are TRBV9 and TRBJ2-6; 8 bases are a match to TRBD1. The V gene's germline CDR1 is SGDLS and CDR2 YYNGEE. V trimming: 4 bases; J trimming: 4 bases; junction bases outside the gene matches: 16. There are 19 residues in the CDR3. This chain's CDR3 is CASSKRTGIESRGANVLTF. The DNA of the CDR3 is TGTGCCAGCAGCAAACGGACAGGGATAGAAAGTAGAGGGGCCAACGTCCTGACTTTC.

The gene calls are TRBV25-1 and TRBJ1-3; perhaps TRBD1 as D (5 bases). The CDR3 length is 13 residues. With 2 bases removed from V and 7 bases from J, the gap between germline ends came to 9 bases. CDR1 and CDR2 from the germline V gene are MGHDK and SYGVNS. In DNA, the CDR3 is TGTGCCAGCAGTGAACCCAGGGTGAACACCATATATTTT. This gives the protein CASSEPRVNTIYF. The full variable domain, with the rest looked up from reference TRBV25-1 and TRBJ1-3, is EADIYQTPRYLVIGTGKKITLECSQTMGHDKMYWYQQDPGMELHLIHYSYGVNSTEKGDLSSESTVSRIRTEHFPLTLESARPSHTSQYLCASSEPRVNTIYFGEGSWLTVV.

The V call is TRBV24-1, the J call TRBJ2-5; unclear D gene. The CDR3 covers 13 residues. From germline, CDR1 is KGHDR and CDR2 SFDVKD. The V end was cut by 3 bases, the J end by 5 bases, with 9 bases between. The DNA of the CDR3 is TGTGCCACCAGTGATCCGTCCCGGGAGACCCAGTACTTC. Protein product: CATSDPSRETQYF.

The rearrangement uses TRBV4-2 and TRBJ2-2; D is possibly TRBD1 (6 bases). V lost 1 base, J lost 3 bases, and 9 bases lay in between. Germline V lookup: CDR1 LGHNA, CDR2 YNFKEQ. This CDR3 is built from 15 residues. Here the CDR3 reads CASSQVRGYTGELFF. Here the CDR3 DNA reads TGTGCCAGCAGCCAAGTTAGGGGGTACACCGGGGAGCTGTTTTTT.

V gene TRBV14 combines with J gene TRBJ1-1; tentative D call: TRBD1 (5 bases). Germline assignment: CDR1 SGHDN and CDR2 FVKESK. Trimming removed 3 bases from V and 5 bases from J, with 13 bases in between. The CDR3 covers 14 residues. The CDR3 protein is CASSHIRGGTEAFF. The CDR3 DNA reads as TGTGCCAGCAGCCACATACGGGGGGGGACTGAAGCTTTCTTT.

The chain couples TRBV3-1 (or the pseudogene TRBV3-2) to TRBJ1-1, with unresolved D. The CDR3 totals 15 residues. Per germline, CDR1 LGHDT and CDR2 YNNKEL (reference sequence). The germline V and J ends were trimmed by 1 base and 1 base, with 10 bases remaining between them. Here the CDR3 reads CASSQVPFRNTEAFF. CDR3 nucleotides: TGTGCCAGCAGCCAAGTCCCCTTCAGGAACACTGAAGCTTTCTTT.

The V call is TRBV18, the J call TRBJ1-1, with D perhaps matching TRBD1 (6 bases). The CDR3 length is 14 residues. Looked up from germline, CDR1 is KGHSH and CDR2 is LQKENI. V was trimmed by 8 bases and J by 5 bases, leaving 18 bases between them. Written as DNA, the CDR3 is TGTGCCAGCGACCCGTACAGGGTCGGAACTGAAGCTTTCTTT. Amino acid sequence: CASDPYRVGTEAFF. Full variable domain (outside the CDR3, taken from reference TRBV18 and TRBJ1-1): NAGVMQNPRHLVRRRGQEARLRCSPMKGHSHVYWYRQLPEEGLKFMVYLQKENIIDESGMPKERFSAEFPKEGPSILRIQQVVRGDSAAYFCASDPYRVGTEAFFGQGTRLTVV.

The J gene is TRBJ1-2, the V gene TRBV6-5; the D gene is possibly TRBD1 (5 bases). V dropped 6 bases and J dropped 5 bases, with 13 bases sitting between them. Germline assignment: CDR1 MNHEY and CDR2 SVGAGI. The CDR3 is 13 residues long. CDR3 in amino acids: CASSLDRIYGYTF. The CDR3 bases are TGTGCCAGCAGCCTCGACAGAATATATGGCTACACCTTC.

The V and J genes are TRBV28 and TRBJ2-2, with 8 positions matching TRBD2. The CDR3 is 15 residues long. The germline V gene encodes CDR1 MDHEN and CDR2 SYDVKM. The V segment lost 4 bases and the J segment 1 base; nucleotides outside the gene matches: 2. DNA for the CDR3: TGTGCCAGCAGTTCGGCGGGAGGGAACACCGGGGAGCTGTTTTTT. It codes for CASSSAGGNTGELFF.

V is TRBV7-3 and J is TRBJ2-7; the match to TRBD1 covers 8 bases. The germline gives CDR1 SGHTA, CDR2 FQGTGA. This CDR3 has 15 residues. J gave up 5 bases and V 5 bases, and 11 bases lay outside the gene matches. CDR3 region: CASSPSLTGADEQYF. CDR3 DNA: TGTGCCAGCAGCCCCTCCCTGACAGGGGCCGACGAGCAGTACTTC.

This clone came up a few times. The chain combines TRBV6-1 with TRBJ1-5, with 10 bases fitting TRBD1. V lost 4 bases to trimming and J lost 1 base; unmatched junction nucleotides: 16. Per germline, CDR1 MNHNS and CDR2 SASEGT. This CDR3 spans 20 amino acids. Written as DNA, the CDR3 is TGTGCCAGCAGTGGACAAAGACAGGGGGCAAGGTTAGGAAGCAATCAGCCCCAGCATTTT. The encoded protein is CASSGQRQGARLGSNQPQHF.

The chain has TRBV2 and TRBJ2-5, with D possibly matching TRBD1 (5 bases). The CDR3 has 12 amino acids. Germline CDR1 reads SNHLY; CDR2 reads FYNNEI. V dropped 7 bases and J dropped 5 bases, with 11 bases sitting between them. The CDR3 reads CASTSGMETQYF. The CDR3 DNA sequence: TGTGCCAGCACCTCAGGGATGGAGACCCAGTACTTC.

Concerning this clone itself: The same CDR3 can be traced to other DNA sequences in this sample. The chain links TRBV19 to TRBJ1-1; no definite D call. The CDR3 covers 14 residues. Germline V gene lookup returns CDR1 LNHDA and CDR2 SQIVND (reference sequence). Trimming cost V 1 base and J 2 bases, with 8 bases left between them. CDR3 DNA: TGTGCCAGTAGTATAGGACGGGGAAACACTGAAGCTTTCTTT. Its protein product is CASSIGRGNTEAFF.

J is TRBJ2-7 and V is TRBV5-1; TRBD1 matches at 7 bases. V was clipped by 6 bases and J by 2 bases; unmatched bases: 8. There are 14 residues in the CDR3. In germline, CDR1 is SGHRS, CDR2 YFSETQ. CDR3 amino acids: CASTPGTAPYEQYF. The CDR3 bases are TGCGCCAGCACCCCGGGGACAGCCCCCTACGAGCAGTACTTC. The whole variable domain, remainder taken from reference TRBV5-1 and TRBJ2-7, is KAGVTQTPRYLIKTRGQQVTLSCSPISGHRSVSWYQQTPGQGLQFLFEYFSETQRNKGNFPGRFSGRQFSNSRSEMNVSTLELGDSALYLCASTPGTAPYEQYFGPGTRLTVT.